The rows below give T cell receptor beta chains drawn from one sample of a study of T cells after yellow fever vaccination. TCRdb independently ran MiXCR on the 5' RACE reads; one entry per CDR3 protein. The sample contains a few hundred thousand distinct CDR3 sequences, approximately 19% of which appear only once. Sequencing used PBMCs, obtained before the yellow fever booster vaccination. These receptors originate from a man between 18 and 35 years old who received the YFV17D yellow fever vaccine. Each CDR3 is given without its conserved first and last residue. A D gene is named only where the DNA matches it firmly. Expanded clones get a size class; other rows say once, few or many, or leave the size out.

>few|TRBV19|TRBD1
ASSIPGQGSGYEQY
>-|TRBV7-2|-
ASSRDRPYEQY
>-|TRBV6-1|-
ASSSSDRRGEQF
>-|TRBV5-1|-
ASSTGLDGYT
>few|TRBV6-2/TRBV6-3|-
AVGGSGETQY
>few|TRBV4-3|TRBD1
ASSQSGTGGTYEQY
>many|TRBV5-1|TRBD2
ASSPPTSGGFSYEQY
>few|TRBV7-2|-
ASSLVPYLTGTQY
>few|TRBV6-1|-
ASSVDSLSSYNSPLH
>-|TRBV4-2|-
ASSQGGMEGGTEAF
>-|TRBV4-3|-
ASSQETITTGGYT
>-|TRBV4-2|-
ASSQERIETQY
>-|TRBV30|-
AWMKEPSYEQY
>many|TRBV12-3/TRBV12-4|-
ASSFWGVNQPQH
>-|TRBV14|-
ASSQEVRFYGYT
>few|TRBV7-6|TRBD1
ASSSLGQGATDTQY
>few|TRBV29-1|-
SVRSERYYGYT
>-|TRBV7-2|TRBD1
ASRRQGTSYEQY
>few|TRBV4-3|TRBD1
ASSHRTGWVTEAF
>-|TRBV20-1|-
SALAPGTEAF
>few|TRBV24-1|-
ATSDPPNGNYGYT
>-|TRBV29-1|-
SVDLRAPRGAF
>-|TRBV9|-
ASSVVLGTGELF
>few|TRBV20-1|-
SARDLATRTQF
>few|TRBV5-1|-
ASSRRAAGHYGYT
>few|TRBV20-1|-
SASGLNNEQF
>-|TRBV29-1|-
SVAATNEKLF
>-|TRBV7-2|-
ASSLYEGRTSTEAF
>many|TRBV4-3|-
ASSQEGRGRRNEQF
>-|TRBV28|-
ASSFRESSGANVLT
>-|TRBV6-1|-
ASRTAGASIADTQY
>-|TRBV4-1|-
ASSQFREGGTEAF
>many|TRBV6-1|-
ASSEAIGQQETQY
>-|TRBV4-1|-
ASSQPELVGSTDTQY
>-|TRBV11-2|TRBD2
ASSWGLGDEQF
>-|TRBV5-1|-
ASSLGDFLNEQF
>-|TRBV7-2|TRBD2
ASSLPRLAGAKETQY
>-|TRBV4-3|TRBD1
ASSQDRRTGASDTQY
>-|TRBV20-1|TRBD1
SAPTGVLYEQY
>-|TRBV20-1|TRBD2
SALTSGGTLEY
>-|TRBV7-9|TRBD1
ASSLVGQGVTQY
>few|TRBV5-1|-
ASSLGRGRRETQY
>few|TRBV28|TRBD1
ASSPGAGQGKSPEAF
>-|TRBV7-8|-
ASSSRWAYNEQF
>-|TRBV15|-
ATSMGGDGYT
>-|TRBV19|-
ASSRGQTTDTQY
>-|TRBV12-3/TRBV12-4|-
ASSRGATNEKLF
>-|TRBV11-1|TRBD1
ASSPRTGGDYGYT